These 28 T cell receptor beta chains originate from one sample sequenced in a study of Tregs in tolerant kidney transplant recipients. Assay used: immunoSEQ multiplex PCR; TCRdb lists only in-frame clones, some missing. The sample yields about 240,000 clones, 65% to 85% seen once. The sequenced material came from CD4+ T cells from blood. These receptors originate from a human donor in good health.

V gene TRBV11-2 combines with J gene TRBJ1-3; tentatively, D is TRBD1 (5 bases). The CDR3 has 14 residues. V lost 3 bases and J lost 0, with 6 bases in between. CDR1 is SGHAT and CDR2 is FQNNGV in the germline V gene. The CDR3 DNA sequence: TGTGCCAGCAGCTTTGACAGCTCTGGAAACACCATATATTTT. Its translation is CASSFDSSGNTIYF.

This chain connects TRBV6-1 to TRBJ2-2, with a possible D match to TRBD1 (5 bases). Germline lookup yields CDR1 MNHNS and CDR2 SASEGT. The V gene lost 4 bases and the J gene lost 6 bases, with 15 bases spanning the gap. The CDR3 runs 15 residues. CDR3 amino acids: CASSGSGWPPGELFF. For the CDR3, the DNA is TGTGCCAGCAGTGGGTCAGGGTGGCCCCCCGGGGAGCTGTTTTTT.

The rearrangement links TRBV7-2 to TRBJ2-2; 13 bases are a match to TRBD2. This CDR3 contains 17 residues. Germline CDR1 is SGHTA and CDR2 is FQGNSA. J lost 6 bases, V lost 6 bases, and 10 bases had no gene match. CDR3 DNA: TGTGCCAGCAGAAGGACTAGCGGGAGCGGAACGGCCGGGGAGCTGTTTTTT. It translates to CASRRTSGSGTAGELFF. The full variable domain, in which reference TRBV7-2 and TRBJ2-2 provide the parts outside the CDR3, is GAGVSQSPSNKVTEKGKDVELRCDPISGHTALYWYRQSLGQGLEFLIYFQGNSAPDKSGLPSDRFSAERTGGSVSTLTIQRTQQEDSAVYLCASRRTSGSGTAGELFFGEGSRLTVL.

The genes are TRBV15 and TRBJ1-5; tentative D call: TRBD1 (5 bases). This CDR3 is built from 16 residues. Germline values: CDR1 LNHNV, CDR2 YYDKDF (reference sequence). With 0 bases removed from V and 1 base from J, the gap between germline ends came to 10 bases. The CDR3, as DNA: TGTGCCACCAGCAGAGATCAGGGTATGAGCAATCAGCCCCAGCATTTT. Translated, it gives CATSRDQGMSNQPQHF. The full variable domain, with the rest looked up from reference TRBV15 and TRBJ1-5, is DAMVIQNPRYQVTQFGKPVTLSCSQTLNHNVMYWYQQKSSQAPKLLFHYYDKDFNNEADTPDNFQSRRPNTSFCFLDIRSPGLGDTAMYLCATSRDQGMSNQPQHFGDGTRLSIL.

V usage is TRBV5-6 and J usage is TRBJ1-5; D gene uncertain. V was shortened by 2 bases and J by 5 bases, with 5 bases between the two germline ends. Germline-derived CDR1 and CDR2 are SGHDT and YYEEEE. CDR3 length equals 12 residues. The CDR3: CASSLRDQPQHF. Here the CDR3 DNA reads TGTGCCAGCAGCTTAAGGGATCAGCCCCAGCATTTT.

This clone was seen a single time. The J gene is TRBJ2-2, the V gene TRBV5-8; TRBD2 is a possible D gene (6 bases). Germline values: CDR1 SGHTS, CDR2 YDEGEE. The germline V and J ends were trimmed by 5 bases and 4 bases, with 15 bases remaining between them. There are 15 residues in the CDR3. This chain's CDR3 is CASSFGTRGTGELFF. CDR3 bases: TGTGCCAGCAGTTTCGGGACTCGGGGCACCGGGGAGCTGTTTTTT.

The rearrangement uses TRBV6-5 and TRBJ1-1; D call uncertain. This CDR3 is 11 amino acids long. Germline CDR1 and CDR2: MNHEY and SVGAGI. V lost 8 bases to trimming and J lost 7 bases, with 11 bases between them. In DNA, the CDR3 is TGTGCCAGCGGCCAGGTGGGTGAAGCTTTCTTT. Residues: CASGQVGEAFF.

The gene calls are TRBV7-8 and TRBJ2-1; 9 positions match TRBD2. CDR3 length: 16 amino acids. CDR1 and CDR2 (germline): SGHVS, FQNEAQ. Trimming cost V 4 bases and J 6 bases; bases outside gene matches: 10. CDR3 in DNA: TGTGCCAGCAGCTCCCCCCTAGCGGGAAGAGTCAATGAGCAGTTCTTC. This gives the protein CASSSPLAGRVNEQFF.

The chain is built from TRBV6-1 and TRBJ2-5, with TRBD2 matching over 11 bases. Germline V lookup: CDR1 MNHNS, CDR2 SASEGT. The V and J ends lost 4 bases and 2 bases, in that order; junction bases with no gene match: 6. The CDR3 is 16 residues long. CDR3 DNA sequence: TGTGCCAGCAGTGTTGGGCTAGCGGGGGGACAAGAGACCCAGTACTTC. Its protein is CASSVGLAGGQETQYF.

The CDR3 reads CASSLELGGHEQYF. CDR3 nucleotides: TGTGCCAGCAGCTTAGAATTGGGGGGCCACGAGCAGTACTTC. The gene calls are TRBV7-9 and TRBJ2-7; D might be TRBD1 or TRBD2, each matching 6 bases. The CDR3 is 14 residues long. Germline V CDR1 and CDR2: SEHNR, FQNEAQ (reference sequence). V lost 1 base, J lost 5 bases, and 12 bases lay in between.

This clone was seen more than once but under ten times. The CDR3 coding sequence is TGTGCCAGCAGCTTGAGAGGGATCACCGGGGAGCTGTTTTTT. It specifies CASSLRGITGELFF. The chain has TRBV5-6 and TRBJ2-2, with D possibly matching TRBD2 (5 bases). This CDR3 has 14 amino acids. V was clipped by 1 base and J by 4 bases, with 8 bases between them. Germline V gene sequence: CDR1 SGHDT, CDR2 YYEEEE.

A note on this clone: An end of the junction does not agree with germline; a read error may underlie this. This sequence joins TRBV6-5 and TRBJ2-1; 7 nucleotides match TRBD1. There are 13 residues in the CDR3. Germline V gene data show CDR1 as MNHEY and CDR2 as SVGAGI. DNA for the CDR3: TGTGCCAGCAGTTATCAGGGGGACAATGGGCAGTTCTTC. As protein: CASSYQGDNGQFF.

The J gene is TRBJ2-7, the V gene TRBV7-3; 7 nucleotides line up with TRBD1. The CDR3 consists of 15 residues. Looked up from germline, CDR1 is SGHTA and CDR2 is FQGTGA. J lost 0 bases, V lost 2 bases, and 4 bases had no gene match. The CDR3 spells CASSLRGGGSYEQYF. The CDR3 region has the DNA TGTGCCAGCAGCTTACGAGGGGGCGGCTCCTACGAGCAGTACTTC.

The rearrangement joins TRBV18 to TRBJ1-4; 9 positions match TRBD1. Trimming at V came to 2 bases and at J to 5 bases, leaving 9 bases not matched to a gene. The CDR3 spans 17 residues. Per the germline V gene, CDR1 is KGHSH and CDR2 is LQKENI. The chain's CDR3 is CASSPANRDRENEKLFF. CDR3 coding DNA: TGTGCCAGCTCACCAGCAAACCGGGACAGGGAGAATGAAAAACTGTTTTTT.

This clone appeared a single time. This chain uses TRBV30 with TRBJ2-5; no clear D gene. V lost 5 bases, J lost 5 bases, and 12 bases lay in between. CDR1 and CDR2 (germline): GTSNPN, SVGIG (reference sequence). The CDR3 is 12 residues long. The CDR3 nucleotides are TGTGCCTGGGGAGCCGGTGGGGAGACCCAGTACTTC. This gives the protein CAWGAGGETQYF.

The rearrangement links TRBV6-5 to TRBJ2-1; tentative D call: TRBD2 (6 bases). The CDR3 sequence is 12 residues long. Germline CDR1 MNHEY, CDR2 SVGAGI. V was pared by 4 bases and J by 8 bases, with 9 bases between. In DNA, the CDR3 is TGTGCCAGCAGTTCGGGGGTGTATGAGCAGTTCTTC. The encoded protein is CASSSGVYEQFF.

The gene calls are TRBV27 and TRBJ2-7, with 10 bases aligning to TRBD1. Germline CDR1 is MNHEY and CDR2 is SMNVEV (reference sequence). This CDR3 is built from 13 residues. Trimming removed 6 bases from V and 6 bases from J; junction bases left unmatched: 5. CDR3 in amino acids: CASRGTGAGEQYF. The CDR3 DNA sequence: TGTGCCAGCAGGGGGACAGGGGCCGGCGAGCAGTACTTC.

V usage is TRBV14 and J usage is TRBJ1-2; 7 nucleotides agree with TRBD1. Germline loops: CDR1 SGHDN, CDR2 FVKESK. The CDR3 covers 14 residues. Trimming cost V 1 base and J 6 bases; bases outside gene matches: 5. The CDR3 bases are TGTGCCAGCAGCCAAGTAGCAGGGGGGGATGGCTACACCTTC. Protein: CASSQVAGGDGYTF. The complete variable domain, with remaining parts taken from reference TRBV14 and TRBJ1-2, reads EAGVTQFPSHSVIEKGQTVTLRCDPISGHDNLYWYRRVMGKEIKFLLHFVKESKQDESGMPNNRFLAERTGGTYSTLKVQPAELEDSGVYFCASSQVAGGDGYTFGSGTRLTVV.

This clone appeared a single time. J is TRBJ2-5 and V is TRBV6-1, with 8 positions matching TRBD1. The germline V gene encodes CDR1 MNHNS and CDR2 SASEGT. J was trimmed by 4 bases and V by 4 bases; bases with no gene match: 8. CDR3 size: 15 residues. The CDR3 reads CASSVTTGVIETQYF. The CDR3, as DNA: TGTGCCAGCAGTGTCACGACAGGGGTGATAGAGACCCAGTACTTC.

The V call is TRBV7-3, the J call TRBJ2-3, with unresolved D. Between the trimmed V and J ends, which lost 5 bases and 5 bases, there was a span of 11 bases. From germline, CDR1 is SGHTA and CDR2 FQGTGA. CDR3 size: 13 residues. In DNA form, the CDR3 reads TGTGCCAGCAGCCTAAGGCCTAGAGATACGCAGTATTTT. As protein: CASSLRPRDTQYF.

This clone was seen only a few times. The chain links TRBV6-5 to TRBJ2-2; no reliable D call. The CDR3 sequence is 14 residues long. Looked up from germline, CDR1 is MNHEY and CDR2 is SVGAGI. Trimming stripped 0 bases from V and 8 bases from J, with 10 bases between. The CDR3 sequence is CASSYSRTRGELFF. CDR3 coding DNA: TGTGCCAGCAGTTACTCTCGGACGCGAGGGGAGCTGTTTTTT.

The V call is TRBV30, the J call TRBJ2-3; no clear D. Germline V gene lookup returns CDR1 GTSNPN and CDR2 SVGIG (reference sequence). This CDR3 comprises 12 residues. V dropped 1 base and J dropped 5 bases, with 7 bases sitting between them. The CDR3 reads CAWSEWVDTQYF. The CDR3 DNA follows: TGTGCCTGGAGTGAGTGGGTAGATACGCAGTATTTT.

This rearrangement joins TRBV6-1 to TRBJ2-1; 8 nucleotides agree with TRBD2. V trimming: 2 bases; J trimming: 0 bases; junction bases outside the gene matches: 9. The V gene's germline CDR1 is MNHNS and CDR2 SASEGT. The CDR3 totals 18 residues. The CDR3 nucleotides read TGTGCCAGCAGTGAATCGTCGGCTAGCGGGCCCTCCTACAATGAGCAGTTCTTC. Its protein product is CASSESSASGPSYNEQFF.

The rearrangement uses TRBV29-1 and TRBJ2-5; D is perhaps TRBD2 (5 bases). The CDR3 spans 11 residues. V was shortened by 6 bases and J by 6 bases, with 11 bases between the two germline ends. Per the germline V gene, CDR1 is SQVTM and CDR2 is ANQGSEA. The CDR3 loop is CSVGSGKTQYF. As DNA, the CDR3 is TGCAGCGTCGGATCGGGGAAGACCCAGTACTTC.

The rearrangement links TRBV9 to TRBJ1-2; D is uncertain. Germline V gives CDR1 SGDLS, CDR2 YYNGEE. V was pared by 0 bases and J by 6 bases, with 12 bases between. This CDR3 has 14 amino acids. Here the CDR3 reads CASSVDGSGHGYTF. In nucleotides, the CDR3 is TGTGCCAGCAGCGTAGATGGGTCCGGTCATGGCTACACCTTC.

The rearrangement links TRBV5-1 to TRBJ2-1; possibly TRBD1 for D (6 bases). In germline, CDR1 is SGHRS, CDR2 YFSETQ. Deletions cut 4 bases from V and 0 bases from J, with 17 bases between. The CDR3 has 17 amino acids. Here the CDR3 reads CASSRNQGPGSYNEQFF. DNA of the CDR3: TGCGCCAGCAGCCGAAATCAGGGGCCCGGCTCCTACAATGAGCAGTTCTTC.

The V call is TRBV30, the J call TRBJ1-4; D remains unclear. The CDR3 loop spans 10 amino acids. Looked up from germline, CDR1 is GTSNPN and CDR2 is SVGIG (reference sequence). The ends were cut back, 5 bases at V and 7 bases at J, with 5 bases in the middle. The CDR3 is CAWGTEKLFF. The CDR3 DNA is TGTGCCTGGGGAACTGAAAAACTGTTTTTT. The whole variable domain, filled in from reference TRBV30 and TRBJ1-4, reads SQTIHQWPATLVQPVGSPLSLECTVEGTSNPNLYWYRQAAGRGLQLLFYSVGIGQISSEVPQNLSASRPQDRQFILSSKKLLLSDSGFYLCAWGTEKLFFGSGTQLSVL.

V and J are TRBV14 and TRBJ2-2; D unresolved. Germline CDR1 SGHDN, CDR2 FVKESK. The CDR3 has 14 residues. V was cut by 1 base and J by 2 bases, with 5 bases left in between. The CDR3 is CASSQGLNTGELFF. The CDR3 DNA follows: TGTGCCAGCAGCCAAGGCCTTAACACCGGGGAGCTGTTTTTT.